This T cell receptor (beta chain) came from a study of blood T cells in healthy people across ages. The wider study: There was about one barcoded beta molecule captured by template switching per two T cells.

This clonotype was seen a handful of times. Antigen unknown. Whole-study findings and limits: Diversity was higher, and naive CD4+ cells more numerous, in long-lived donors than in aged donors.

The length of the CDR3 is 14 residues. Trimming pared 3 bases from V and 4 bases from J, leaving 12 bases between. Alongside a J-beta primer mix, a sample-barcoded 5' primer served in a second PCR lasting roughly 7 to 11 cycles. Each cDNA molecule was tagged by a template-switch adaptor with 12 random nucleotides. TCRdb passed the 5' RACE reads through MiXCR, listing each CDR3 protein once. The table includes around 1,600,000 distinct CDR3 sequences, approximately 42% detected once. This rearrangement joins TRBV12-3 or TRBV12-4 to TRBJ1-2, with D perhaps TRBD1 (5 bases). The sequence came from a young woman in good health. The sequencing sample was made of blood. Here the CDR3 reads CASSLAGPTYGYTF. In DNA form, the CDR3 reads TGTGCCAGCAGTTTGGCGGGGCCGACCTATGGCTACACCTTC.